Sequencing of this T cell receptor (beta chain) was carried out in a study of control samples from healthy donors and cancer patients. Sequenced by immunoSEQ multiplex PCR; TCRdb stores in-frame clones only, minus some. The data contain 65,000 to 95,000 clones, approximately 89% of them singletons. A remark on this clone: The same CDR3 arises from other DNA sequences in this sample as well.

Germline lookup yields CDR1 SGHAT and CDR2 FQNNGV. This CDR3 is built from 15 residues. The junction had 13 bases not matched to a gene; V was cut back by 5 bases and J by 9 bases. The material sequenced was blood. The chain recombines TRBV11-2 with TRBJ2-7, with 10 bases matching TRBD1. This clonotype was obtained from a man aged 50 or older in good health. CDR3 sequence (DNA): TGTGCCAGCAGCCCGTTTGGGACAGGGGCCGGGTTGCAGTACTTC. This sequence encodes CASSPFGTGAGLQYF.